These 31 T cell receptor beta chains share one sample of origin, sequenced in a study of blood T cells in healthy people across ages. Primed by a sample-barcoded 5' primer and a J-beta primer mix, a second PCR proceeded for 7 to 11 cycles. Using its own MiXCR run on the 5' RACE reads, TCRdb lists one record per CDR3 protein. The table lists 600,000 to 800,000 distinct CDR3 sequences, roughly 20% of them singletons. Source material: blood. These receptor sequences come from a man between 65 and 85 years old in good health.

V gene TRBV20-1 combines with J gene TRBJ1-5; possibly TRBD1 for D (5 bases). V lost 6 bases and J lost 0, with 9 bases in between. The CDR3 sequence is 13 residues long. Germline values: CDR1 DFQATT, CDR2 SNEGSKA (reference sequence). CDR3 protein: CSAAGGSNQPQHF. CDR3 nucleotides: TGCAGTGCAGCCGGGGGTAGCAATCAGCCCCAGCATTTT.

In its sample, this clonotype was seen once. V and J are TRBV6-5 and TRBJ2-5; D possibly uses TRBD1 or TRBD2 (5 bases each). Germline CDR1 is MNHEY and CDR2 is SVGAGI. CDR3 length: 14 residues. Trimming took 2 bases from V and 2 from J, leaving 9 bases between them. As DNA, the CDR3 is TGTGCCAGCAGTTACGAGGGGCGACAAGAGACCCAGTACTTC. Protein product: CASSYEGRQETQYF.

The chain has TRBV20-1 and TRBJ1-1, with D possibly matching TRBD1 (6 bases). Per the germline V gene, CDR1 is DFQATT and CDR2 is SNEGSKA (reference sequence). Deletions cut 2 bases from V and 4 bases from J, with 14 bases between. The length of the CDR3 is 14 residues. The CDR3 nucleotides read TGCAGTGCTAGACCCTGGGGGGCTGGCACTGAAGCTTTCTTT. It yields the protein CSARPWGAGTEAFF.

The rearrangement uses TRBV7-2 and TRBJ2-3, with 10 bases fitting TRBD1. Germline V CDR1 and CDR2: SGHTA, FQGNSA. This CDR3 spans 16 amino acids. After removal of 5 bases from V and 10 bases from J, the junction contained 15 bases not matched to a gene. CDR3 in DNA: TGTGCCAGCAGCACCTTCGGACAGGGGGTAGCAGTGCCGCAGTATTTT. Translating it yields CASSTFGQGVAVPQYF.

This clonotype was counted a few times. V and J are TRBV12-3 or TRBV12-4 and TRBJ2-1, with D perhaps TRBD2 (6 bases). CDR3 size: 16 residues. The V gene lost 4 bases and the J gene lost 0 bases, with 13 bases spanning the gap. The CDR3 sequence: CASSSGSGISYNEQFF. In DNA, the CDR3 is TGTGCCAGCAGTTCGGGTAGCGGTATCTCCTACAATGAGCAGTTCTTC.

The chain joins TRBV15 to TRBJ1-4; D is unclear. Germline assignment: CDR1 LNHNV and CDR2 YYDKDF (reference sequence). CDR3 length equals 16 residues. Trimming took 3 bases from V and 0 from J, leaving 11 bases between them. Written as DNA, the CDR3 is TGTGCCACCAGCAGGGCCCTACAACCAACTAATGAAAAACTGTTTTTT. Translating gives CATSRALQPTNEKLFF.

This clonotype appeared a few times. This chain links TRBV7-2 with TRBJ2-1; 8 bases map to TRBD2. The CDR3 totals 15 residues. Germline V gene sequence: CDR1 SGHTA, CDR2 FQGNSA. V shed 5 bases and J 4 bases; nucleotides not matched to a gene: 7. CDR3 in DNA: TGTGCCAGCAGCCCCCTGACTAGCGAGTACAATGAGCAGTTCTTC. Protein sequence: CASSPLTSEYNEQFF. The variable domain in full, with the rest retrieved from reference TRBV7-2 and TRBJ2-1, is GAGVSQSPSNKVTEKGKDVELRCDPISGHTALYWYRQSLGQGLEFLIYFQGNSAPDKSGLPSDRFSAERTGGSVSTLTIQRTQQEDSAVYLCASSPLTSEYNEQFFGPGTRLTVL.

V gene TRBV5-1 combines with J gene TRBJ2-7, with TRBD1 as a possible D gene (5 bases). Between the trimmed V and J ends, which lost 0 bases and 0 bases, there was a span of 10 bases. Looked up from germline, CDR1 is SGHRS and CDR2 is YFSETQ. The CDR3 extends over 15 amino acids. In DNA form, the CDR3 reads TGCGCCAGCAGCTTGGTACAGGCATCCTCCTACGAGCAGTACTTC. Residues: CASSLVQASSYEQYF.

The CDR3 loop reads CSAVQPSGIYEQYF. As DNA, the CDR3 is TGCAGTGCTGTCCAGCCTAGCGGGATCTACGAGCAGTACTTC. The V gene is TRBV20-1, the J gene TRBJ2-7; 9 nucleotides line up with TRBD2. Per the germline V gene, CDR1 is DFQATT and CDR2 is SNEGSKA (reference sequence). V lost 5 bases, J lost 3 bases, and 8 bases stayed unmatched. The CDR3 loop spans 14 amino acids.

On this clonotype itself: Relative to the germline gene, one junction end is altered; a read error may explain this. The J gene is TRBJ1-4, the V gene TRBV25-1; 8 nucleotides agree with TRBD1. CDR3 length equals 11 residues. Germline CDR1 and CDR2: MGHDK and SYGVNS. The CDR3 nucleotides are TGTGGCAGCAGTGGACAGGGAGGTCTGTTTTTT. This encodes CGSSGQGGLFF.

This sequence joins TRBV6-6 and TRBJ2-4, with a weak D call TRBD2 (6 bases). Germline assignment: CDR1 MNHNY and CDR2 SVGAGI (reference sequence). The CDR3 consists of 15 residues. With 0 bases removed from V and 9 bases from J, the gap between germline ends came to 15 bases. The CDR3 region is CASSYSGAREGIQYF. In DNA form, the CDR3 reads TGTGCCAGCAGTTACTCAGGGGCGCGGGAAGGCATTCAGTACTTC.

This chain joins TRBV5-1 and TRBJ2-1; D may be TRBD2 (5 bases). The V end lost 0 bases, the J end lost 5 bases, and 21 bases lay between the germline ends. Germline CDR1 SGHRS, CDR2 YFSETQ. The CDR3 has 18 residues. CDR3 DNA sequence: TGCGCCAGCAGCTTGGCGGGGAGTTTGGGCCTCGGCGACAATGAGCAGTTCTTC. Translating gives CASSLAGSLGLGDNEQFF.

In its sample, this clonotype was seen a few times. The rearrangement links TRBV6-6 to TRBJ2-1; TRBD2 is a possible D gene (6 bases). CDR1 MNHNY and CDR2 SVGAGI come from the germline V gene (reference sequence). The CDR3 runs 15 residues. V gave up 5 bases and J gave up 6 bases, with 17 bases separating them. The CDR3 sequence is CASSPLGGASNEQFF. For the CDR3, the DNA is TGTGCCAGCAGTCCCCTGGGGGGAGCGAGCAATGAGCAGTTCTTC.

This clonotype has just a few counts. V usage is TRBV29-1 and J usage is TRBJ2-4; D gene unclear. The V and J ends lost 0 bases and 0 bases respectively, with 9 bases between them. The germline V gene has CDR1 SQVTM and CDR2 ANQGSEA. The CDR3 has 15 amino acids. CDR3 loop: CSVEDRRLAKNIQYF. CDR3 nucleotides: TGCAGCGTTGAAGATAGGCGCCTAGCCAAAAACATTCAGTACTTC.

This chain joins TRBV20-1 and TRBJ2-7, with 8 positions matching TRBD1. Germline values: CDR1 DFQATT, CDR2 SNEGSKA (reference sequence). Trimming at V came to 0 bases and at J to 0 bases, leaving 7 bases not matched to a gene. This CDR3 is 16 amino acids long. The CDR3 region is CSARDPATGDSYEQYF. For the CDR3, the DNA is TGCAGTGCTAGAGACCCAGCGACAGGGGACTCCTACGAGCAGTACTTC.

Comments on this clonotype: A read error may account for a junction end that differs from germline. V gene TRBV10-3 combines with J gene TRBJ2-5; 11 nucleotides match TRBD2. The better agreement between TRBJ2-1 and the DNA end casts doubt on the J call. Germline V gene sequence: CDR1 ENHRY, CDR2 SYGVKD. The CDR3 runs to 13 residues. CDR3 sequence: CAISGRAGDEQFF. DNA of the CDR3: TGTGCCATTAGCGGGAGGGCCGGAGATGAACAGTTCTTC.

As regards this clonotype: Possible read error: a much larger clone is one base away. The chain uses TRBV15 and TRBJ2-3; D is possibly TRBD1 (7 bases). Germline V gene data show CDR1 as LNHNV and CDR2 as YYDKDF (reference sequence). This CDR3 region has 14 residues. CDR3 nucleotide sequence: TGTGCCGCCAGCAGGGGGGACCTCACAGATACGCAGTATTTT. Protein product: CAASRGDLTDTQYF.

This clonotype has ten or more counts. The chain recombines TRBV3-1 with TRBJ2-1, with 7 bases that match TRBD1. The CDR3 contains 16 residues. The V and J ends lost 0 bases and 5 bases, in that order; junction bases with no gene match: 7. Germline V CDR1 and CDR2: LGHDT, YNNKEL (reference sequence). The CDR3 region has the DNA TGTGCCAGCAGCCAAGATTATTGGGGACAGCACAATGAGCAGTTCTTC. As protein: CASSQDYWGQHNEQFF.

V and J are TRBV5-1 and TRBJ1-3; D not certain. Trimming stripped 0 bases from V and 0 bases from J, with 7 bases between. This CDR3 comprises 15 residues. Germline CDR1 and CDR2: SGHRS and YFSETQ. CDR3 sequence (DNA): TGCGCCAGCAGCTTGGATTCGACCTCTGGAAACACCATATATTTT. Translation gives CASSLDSTSGNTIYF.

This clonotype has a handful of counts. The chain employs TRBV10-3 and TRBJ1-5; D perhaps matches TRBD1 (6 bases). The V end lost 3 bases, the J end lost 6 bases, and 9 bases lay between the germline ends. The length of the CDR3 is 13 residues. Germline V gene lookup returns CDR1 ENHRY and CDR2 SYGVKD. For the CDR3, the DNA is TGTGCCATCAGTGACAGGGGCGGTCAGCCCCAGCATTTT. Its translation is CAISDRGGQPQHF.

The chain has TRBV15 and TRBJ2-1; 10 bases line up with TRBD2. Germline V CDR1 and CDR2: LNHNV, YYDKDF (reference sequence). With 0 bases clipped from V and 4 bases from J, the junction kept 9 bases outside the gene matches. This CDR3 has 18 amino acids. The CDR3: CATSRDRLAGGYYNEQFF. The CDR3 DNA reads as TGTGCCACCAGCAGAGATAGATTAGCGGGAGGTTATTACAATGAGCAGTTCTTC.

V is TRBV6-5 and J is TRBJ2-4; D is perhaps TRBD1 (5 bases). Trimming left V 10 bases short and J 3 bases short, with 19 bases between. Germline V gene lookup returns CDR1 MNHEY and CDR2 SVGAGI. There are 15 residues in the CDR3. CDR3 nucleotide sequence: TGTGCCACAGCTGGGCAGGGATACGGCAAAAACATTCAGTACTTC. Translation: CATAGQGYGKNIQYF.

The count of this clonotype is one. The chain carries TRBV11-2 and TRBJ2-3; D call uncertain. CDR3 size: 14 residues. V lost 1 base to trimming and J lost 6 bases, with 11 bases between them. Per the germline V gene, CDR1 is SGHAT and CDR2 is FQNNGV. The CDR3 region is CASSLGSPPDTQYF. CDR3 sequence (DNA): TGTGCCAGCAGCTTAGGGTCCCCGCCTGATACGCAGTATTTT.

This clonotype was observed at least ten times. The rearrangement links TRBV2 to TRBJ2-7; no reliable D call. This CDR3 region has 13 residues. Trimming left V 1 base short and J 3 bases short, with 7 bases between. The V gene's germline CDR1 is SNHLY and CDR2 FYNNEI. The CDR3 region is CASSEVGNYEQYF. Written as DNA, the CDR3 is TGTGCCAGCAGTGAAGTCGGAAACTACGAGCAGTACTTC.

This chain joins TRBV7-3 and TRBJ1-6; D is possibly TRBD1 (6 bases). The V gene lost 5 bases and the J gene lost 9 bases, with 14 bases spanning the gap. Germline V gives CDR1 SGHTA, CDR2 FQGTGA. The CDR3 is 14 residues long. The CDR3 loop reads CASSEGHFSSPLHF. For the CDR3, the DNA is TGTGCCAGCAGCGAGGGACACTTTAGTTCACCCCTCCACTTT. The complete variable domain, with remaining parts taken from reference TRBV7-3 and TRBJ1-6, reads GAGVSQTPSNKVTEKGKYVELRCDPISGHTALYWYRQSLGQGPEFLIYFQGTGAADDSGLPNDRFFAVRPEGSVSTLKIQRTERGDSAVYLCASSEGHFSSPLHFGNGTRLTVT.

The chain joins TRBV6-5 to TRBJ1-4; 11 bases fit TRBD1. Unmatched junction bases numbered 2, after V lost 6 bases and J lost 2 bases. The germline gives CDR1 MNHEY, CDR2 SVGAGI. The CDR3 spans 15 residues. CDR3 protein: CASSRDRGTNEKLFF. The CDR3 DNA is TGTGCCAGCAGCCGGGACAGGGGGACTAATGAAAAACTGTTTTTT.

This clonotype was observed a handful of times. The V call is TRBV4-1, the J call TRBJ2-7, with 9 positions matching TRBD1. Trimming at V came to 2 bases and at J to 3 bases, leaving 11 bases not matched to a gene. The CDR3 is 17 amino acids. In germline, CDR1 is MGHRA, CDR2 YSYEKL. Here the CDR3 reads CASSQRSGQGTNYEQYF. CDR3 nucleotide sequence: TGCGCCAGCAGCCAAAGATCTGGACAGGGGACTAACTACGAGCAGTACTTC.

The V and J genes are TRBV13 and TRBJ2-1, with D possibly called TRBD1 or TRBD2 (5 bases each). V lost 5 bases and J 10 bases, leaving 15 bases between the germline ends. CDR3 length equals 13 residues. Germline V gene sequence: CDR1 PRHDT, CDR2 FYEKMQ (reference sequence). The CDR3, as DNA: TGTGCCAGCAGCATATACGGGGCCAGGGAGCAGTTCTTC. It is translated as CASSIYGAREQFF.

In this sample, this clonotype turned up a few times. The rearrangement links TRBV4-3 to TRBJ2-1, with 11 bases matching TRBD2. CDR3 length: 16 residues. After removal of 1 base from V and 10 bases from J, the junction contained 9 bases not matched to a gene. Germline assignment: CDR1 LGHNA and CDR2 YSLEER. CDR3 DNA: TGCGCCAGCAGCCAAGCTAGCGGGAGGCCCCTCGGGGAGCAGTTCTTC. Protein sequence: CASSQASGRPLGEQFF.

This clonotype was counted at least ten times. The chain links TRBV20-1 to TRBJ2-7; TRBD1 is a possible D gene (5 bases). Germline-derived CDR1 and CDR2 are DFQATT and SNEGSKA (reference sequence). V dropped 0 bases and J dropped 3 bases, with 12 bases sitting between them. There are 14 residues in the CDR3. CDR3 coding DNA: TGCAGTGCTAGAGATCTATCCGACAGCTACGAGCAGTACTTC. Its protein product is CSARDLSDSYEQYF.

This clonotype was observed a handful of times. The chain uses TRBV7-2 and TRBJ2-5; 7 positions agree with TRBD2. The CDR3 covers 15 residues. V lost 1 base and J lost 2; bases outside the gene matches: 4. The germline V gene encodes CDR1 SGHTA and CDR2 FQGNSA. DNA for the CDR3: TGTGCCAGCAGCTTAGATGGTAGCGGGCAAGAGACCCAGTACTTC. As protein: CASSLDGSGQETQYF.